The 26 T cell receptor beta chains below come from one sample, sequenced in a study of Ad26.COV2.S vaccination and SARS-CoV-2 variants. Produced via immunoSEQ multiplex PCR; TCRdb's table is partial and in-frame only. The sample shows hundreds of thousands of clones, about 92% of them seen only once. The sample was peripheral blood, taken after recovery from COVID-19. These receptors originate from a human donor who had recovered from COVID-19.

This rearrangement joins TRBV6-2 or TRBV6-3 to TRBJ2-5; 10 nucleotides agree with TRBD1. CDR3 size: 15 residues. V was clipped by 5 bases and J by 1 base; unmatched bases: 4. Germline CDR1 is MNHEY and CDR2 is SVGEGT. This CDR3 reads CASSTTGGSQETQYF. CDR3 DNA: TGTGCCAGCAGTACGACAGGGGGCTCCCAAGAGACCCAGTACTTC.

The CDR3 DNA follows: TGTGCCAGCAGCTTAATCGGGGGCAATCAGCCCCAGCATTTT. The encoded protein is CASSLIGGNQPQHF. V gene TRBV7-9 combines with J gene TRBJ1-5, with D unresolved. Germline V gives CDR1 SEHNR, CDR2 FQNEAQ (reference sequence). Deletions cut 2 bases from V and 2 bases from J, with 7 bases between. There are 14 residues in the CDR3.

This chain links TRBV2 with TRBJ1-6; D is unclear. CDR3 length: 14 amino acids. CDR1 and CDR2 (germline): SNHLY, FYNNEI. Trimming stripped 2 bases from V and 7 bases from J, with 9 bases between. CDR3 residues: CASSEQAPNSPLHF. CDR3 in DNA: TGTGCCAGCAGTGAACAGGCACCAAATTCACCCCTCCACTTT.

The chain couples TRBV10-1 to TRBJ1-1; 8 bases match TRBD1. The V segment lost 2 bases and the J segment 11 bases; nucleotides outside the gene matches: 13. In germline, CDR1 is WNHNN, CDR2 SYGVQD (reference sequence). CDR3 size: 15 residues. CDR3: CASSEMRTGSVGAFF. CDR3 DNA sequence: TGCGCCAGCAGTGAGATGCGGACAGGGTCGGTGGGGGCTTTCTTT.

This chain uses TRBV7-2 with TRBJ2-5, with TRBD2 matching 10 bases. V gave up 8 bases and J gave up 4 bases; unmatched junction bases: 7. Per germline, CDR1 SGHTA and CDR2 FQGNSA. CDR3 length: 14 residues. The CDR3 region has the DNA TGTGCCAGCGCAGCGGGGGGGCTAAGAGAGACCCAGTACTTC. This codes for CASAAGGLRETQYF.

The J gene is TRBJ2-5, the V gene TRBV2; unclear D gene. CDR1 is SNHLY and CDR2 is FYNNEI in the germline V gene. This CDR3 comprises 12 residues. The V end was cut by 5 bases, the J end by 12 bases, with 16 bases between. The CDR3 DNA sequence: TGTGCCAGCAGTTCTATTTTCCAGGCGAAGTACTTC. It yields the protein CASSSIFQAKYF. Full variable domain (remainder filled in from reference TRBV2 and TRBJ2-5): EPEVTQTPSHQVTQMGQEVILRCVPISNHLYFYWYRQILGQKVEFLVSFYNNEISEKSEIFDDQFSVERPDGSNFTLKIRSTKLEDSAMYFCASSSIFQAKYFGPGTRLLVL.

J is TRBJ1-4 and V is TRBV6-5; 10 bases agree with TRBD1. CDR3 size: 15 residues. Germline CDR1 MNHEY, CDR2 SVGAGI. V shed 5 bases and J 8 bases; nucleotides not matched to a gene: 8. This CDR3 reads CASSLRTGGREKLFF. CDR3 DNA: TGTGCCAGCAGTCTCCGGACAGGGGGGAGGGAAAAACTGTTTTTT.

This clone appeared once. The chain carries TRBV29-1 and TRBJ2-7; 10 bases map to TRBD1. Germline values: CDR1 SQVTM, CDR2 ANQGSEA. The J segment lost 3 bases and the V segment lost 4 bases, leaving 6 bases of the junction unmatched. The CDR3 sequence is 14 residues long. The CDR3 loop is CSVGRRTGGYEQYF. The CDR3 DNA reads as TGCAGCGTTGGGCGGAGGACAGGGGGCTACGAGCAGTACTTC.

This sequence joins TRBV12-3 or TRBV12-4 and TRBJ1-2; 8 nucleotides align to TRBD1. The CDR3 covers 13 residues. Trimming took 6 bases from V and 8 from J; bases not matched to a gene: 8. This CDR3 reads CASRPGGGAGYTF. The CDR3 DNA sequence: TGTGCCAGCAGGCCAGGGGGCGGGGCCGGCTACACCTTC.

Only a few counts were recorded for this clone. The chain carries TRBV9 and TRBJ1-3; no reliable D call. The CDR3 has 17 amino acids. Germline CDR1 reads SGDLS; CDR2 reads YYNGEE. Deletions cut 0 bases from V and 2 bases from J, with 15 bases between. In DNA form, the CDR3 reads TGTGCCAGCAGCGTAGAGGTCAAAATCTCAGCTGGAAACACCATATATTTT. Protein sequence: CASSVEVKISAGNTIYF.

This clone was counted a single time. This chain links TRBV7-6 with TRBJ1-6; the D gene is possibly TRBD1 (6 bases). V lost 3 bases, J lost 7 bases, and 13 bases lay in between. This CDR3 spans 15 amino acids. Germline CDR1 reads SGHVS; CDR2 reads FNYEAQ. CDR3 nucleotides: TGTGCCAGCAGCTTTGGACGGACAGTGAATTCACCCCTCCACTTT. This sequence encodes CASSFGRTVNSPLHF.

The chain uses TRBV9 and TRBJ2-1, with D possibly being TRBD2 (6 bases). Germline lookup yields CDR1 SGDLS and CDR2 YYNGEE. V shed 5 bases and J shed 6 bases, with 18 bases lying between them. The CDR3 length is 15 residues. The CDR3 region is CASSERDLAGNEQFF. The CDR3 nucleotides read TGTGCCAGCAGTGAACGGGACTTAGCCGGCAATGAGCAGTTCTTC.

The CDR3, as DNA: TGTGCCAGCAGCCCTTACAGGGTAGAGAGCGGAGAGCACAATGAGCAGTTCTTC. This sequence encodes CASSPYRVESGEHNEQFF. This chain joins TRBV5-5 and TRBJ2-1; tentatively, D is TRBD1 (6 bases). Germline CDR1 is SGHKS and CDR2 is YYEKEE (reference sequence). The CDR3 is 18 amino acids. V lost 4 bases, J lost 5 bases, and 25 bases lay in between.

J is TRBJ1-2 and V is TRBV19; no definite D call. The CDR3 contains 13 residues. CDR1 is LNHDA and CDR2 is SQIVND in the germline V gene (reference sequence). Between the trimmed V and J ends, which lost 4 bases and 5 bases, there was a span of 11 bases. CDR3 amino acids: CASSNPGGYGYTF. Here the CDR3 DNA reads TGTGCCAGTAGTAACCCCGGTGGGTATGGCTACACCTTC.

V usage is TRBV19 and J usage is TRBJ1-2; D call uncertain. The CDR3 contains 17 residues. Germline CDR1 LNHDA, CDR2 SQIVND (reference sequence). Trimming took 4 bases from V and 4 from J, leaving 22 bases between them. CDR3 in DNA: TGTGCCAGTAGTAGTCGGGAGGAATTACCTACCCTCTATGGCTACACCTTC. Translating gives CASSSREELPTLYGYTF.

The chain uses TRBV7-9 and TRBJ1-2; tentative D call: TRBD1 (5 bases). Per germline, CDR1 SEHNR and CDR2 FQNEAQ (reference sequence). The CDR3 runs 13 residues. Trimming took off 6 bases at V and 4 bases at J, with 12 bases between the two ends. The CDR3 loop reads CASSEMGGYGYTF. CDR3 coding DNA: TGTGCCAGCAGTGAAATGGGGGGCTATGGCTACACCTTC.

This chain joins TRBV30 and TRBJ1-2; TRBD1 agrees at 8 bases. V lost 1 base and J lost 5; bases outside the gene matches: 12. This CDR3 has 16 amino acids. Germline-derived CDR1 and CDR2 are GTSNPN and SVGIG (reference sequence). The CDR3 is CAWSAERQGKPYGYTF. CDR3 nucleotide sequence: TGTGCCTGGAGTGCAGAAAGACAGGGGAAACCTTATGGCTACACCTTC.

CDR3 sequence (DNA): TGCAGCGTTGAAGCCTCGGCGTACGATTACACTGAAGCTTTCTTT. Protein product: CSVEASAYDYTEAFF. The gene calls are TRBV29-1 and TRBJ1-1; D is uncertain. Germline lookup yields CDR1 SQVTM and CDR2 ANQGSEA. This CDR3 contains 15 residues. Trimming shortened V by 1 base and J by 3 bases, and 15 bases separated the two germline ends. Full variable domain (missing parts from reference TRBV29-1 and TRBJ1-1): SAVISQKPSRDICQRGTSLTIQCQVDSQVTMMFWYRQQPGQSLTLIATANQGSEATYESGFVIDKFPISRPNLTFSTLTVSNMSPEDSSIYLCSVEASAYDYTEAFFGQGTRLTVV.

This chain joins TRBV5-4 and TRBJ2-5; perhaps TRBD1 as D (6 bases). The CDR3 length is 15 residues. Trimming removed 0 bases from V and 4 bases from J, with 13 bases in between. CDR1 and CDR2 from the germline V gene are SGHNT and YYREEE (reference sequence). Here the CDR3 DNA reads TGTGCCAGCAGCTTGGAACAGGGAGTGGGAGAGACCCAGTACTTC. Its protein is CASSLEQGVGETQYF.

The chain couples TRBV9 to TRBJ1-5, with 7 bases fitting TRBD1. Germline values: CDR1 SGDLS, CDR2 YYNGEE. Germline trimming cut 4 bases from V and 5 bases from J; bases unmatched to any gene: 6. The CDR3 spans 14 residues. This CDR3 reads CASSPGTADQPQHF. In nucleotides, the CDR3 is TGTGCCAGCAGCCCCGGGACAGCAGATCAGCCCCAGCATTTT.

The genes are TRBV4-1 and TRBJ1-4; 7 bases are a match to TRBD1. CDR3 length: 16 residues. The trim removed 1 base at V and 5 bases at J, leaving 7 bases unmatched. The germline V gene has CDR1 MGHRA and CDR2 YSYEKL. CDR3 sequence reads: CASSQGSQGGNEKLFF. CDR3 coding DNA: TGCGCCAGCAGCCAAGGAAGTCAGGGGGGGAATGAAAAACTGTTTTTT.

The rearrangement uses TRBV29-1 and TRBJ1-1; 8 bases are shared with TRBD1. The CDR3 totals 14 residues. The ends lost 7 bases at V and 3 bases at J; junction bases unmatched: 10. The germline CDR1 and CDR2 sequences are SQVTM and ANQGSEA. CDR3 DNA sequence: TGCAGCGCCAGACAGGGGCCCAGGGACACTGAAGCTTTCTTT. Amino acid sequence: CSARQGPRDTEAFF. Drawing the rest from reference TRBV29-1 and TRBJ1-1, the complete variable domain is SAVISQKPSRDICQRGTSLTIQCQVDSQVTMMFWYRQQPGQSLTLIATANQGSEATYESGFVIDKFPISRPNLTFSTLTVSNMSPEDSSIYLCSARQGPRDTEAFFGQGTRLTVV.

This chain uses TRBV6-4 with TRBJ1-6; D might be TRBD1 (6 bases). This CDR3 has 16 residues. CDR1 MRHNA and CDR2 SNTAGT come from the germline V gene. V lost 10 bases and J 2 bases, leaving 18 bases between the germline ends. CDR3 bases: TGTGCCACCAGGACAGTGGGAAGAACCTATAATTCACCCCTCCACTTT. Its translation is CATRTVGRTYNSPLHF.

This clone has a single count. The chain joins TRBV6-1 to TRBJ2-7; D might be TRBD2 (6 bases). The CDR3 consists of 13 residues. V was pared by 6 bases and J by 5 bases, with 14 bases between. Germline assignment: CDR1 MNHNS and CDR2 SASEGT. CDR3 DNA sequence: TGTGCCAGCAGCCAGCGGGTTACGGACGAGCAGTACTTC. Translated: CASSQRVTDEQYF.

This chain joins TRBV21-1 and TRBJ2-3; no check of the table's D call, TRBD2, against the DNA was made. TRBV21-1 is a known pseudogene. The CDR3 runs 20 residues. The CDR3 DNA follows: TGTGCCAGCAGCAGGCGGTCGAACGGCCAGCGGAGGTTCGGGGGAGATACGCAGTATTTT. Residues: CASSRRSNGQRRFGGDTQYF.

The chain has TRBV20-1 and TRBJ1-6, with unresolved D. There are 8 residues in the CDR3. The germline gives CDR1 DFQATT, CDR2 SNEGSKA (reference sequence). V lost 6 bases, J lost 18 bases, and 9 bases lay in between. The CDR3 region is CSAGPTHF. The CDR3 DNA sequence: TGCAGTGCAGGCCCTACCCACTTT.